The next 19 T cell receptor beta chains were all read from a single sample in a study of blood T cells in healthy people across ages. Combining a sample-barcoded 5' primer with a J-beta primer mix, a second PCR ran for about 6 to 12 cycles. TCRdb reanalysed the 5' RACE reads using MiXCR and keeps one entry per CDR3 protein. The profile shows around 790,000 distinct CDR3 sequences, under 45% of them singletons. Sequencing was carried out using blood. These receptors were collected from a man aged 55 to 69 in good health.

The chain recombines TRBV18 with TRBJ1-2; TRBD1 is a possible D gene (5 bases). CDR3 size: 15 residues. From germline, CDR1 is KGHSH and CDR2 LQKENI. V shed 5 bases and J shed 5 bases, with 18 bases lying between them. The CDR3 sequence is CASSSLLRGGYGYTF. The CDR3 DNA reads TGTGCCAGCTCATCCCTCCTCCGGGGGGGTTATGGCTACACCTTC.

This clonotype was picked up one time. The V and J genes are TRBV5-5 and TRBJ2-7; no firm D call. The CDR3 contains 15 residues. Per germline, CDR1 SGHKS and CDR2 YYEKEE (reference sequence). V dropped 4 bases and J dropped 5 bases, with 19 bases sitting between them. The CDR3 DNA reads TGTGCCAGCAGCCCGGTGTGGGGAATTGGGGACGAGCAGTACTTC. It encodes CASSPVWGIGDEQYF.

As concerns this clonotype: A much larger clone differs from this one at a single base, so this may be a read error. Here the CDR3 omits its conserved ending phenylalanine or tryptophan, so a read error is the likely source. The chain couples TRBV11-2 to TRBJ2-1, with a possible D match to TRBD2 (6 bases). This CDR3 contains 13 residues. Trimming shortened V by 7 bases and J by 9 bases, and 16 bases separated the two germline ends. CDR1 is SGHAT and CDR2 is FQNNGV in the germline V gene. In nucleotides, the CDR3 is TGTGCCAGCACCCAGACTAGTTTTAGTGAGCAGTTCTCC. Residues: CASTQTSFSEQFS.

The V gene is TRBV7-8, the J gene TRBJ2-5; TRBD1 or TRBD2 may be the D gene (5 bases each). Near its end, the DNA agrees better with TRBJ2-7, so the J call may be wrong. The CDR3 runs to 14 residues. Germline CDR1 and CDR2: SGHVS and FQNEAQ. CDR3: CASSRGGLTYEQYF. DNA of the CDR3: TGTGCCAGCAGCCGGGGCGGGCTCACCTACGAGCAGTACTTC.

This sequence joins TRBV11-2 and TRBJ1-2; TRBD1 aligns across 7 bases. From germline, CDR1 is SGHAT and CDR2 FQNNGV. V dropped 4 bases and J dropped 5; count of bases not matched to a gene: 7. The CDR3 consists of 14 residues. For the CDR3, the DNA is TGTGCCAGCAGCTCCCAGGACAGGATTTATGGCTACACCTTC. Translation gives CASSSQDRIYGYTF.

This clonotype came up a few times. V is TRBV30 and J is TRBJ2-7; D unclear. V lost 3 bases to trimming and J lost 2 bases, with 8 bases between them. The germline CDR1 and CDR2 sequences are GTSNPN and SVGIG (reference sequence). CDR3 length equals 12 residues. DNA for the CDR3: TGTGCCTGGAGCGGGTCAACCTACGAGCAGTACTTC. It codes for CAWSGSTYEQYF.

This chain uses TRBV20-1 with TRBJ1-1; maybe TRBD1 (6 bases). The CDR3 sequence is 15 residues long. Germline assignment: CDR1 DFQATT and CDR2 SNEGSKA (reference sequence). Trimming took off 5 bases at V and 5 bases at J, with 21 bases between the two ends. The CDR3 coding sequence is TGCAGTGCTCGGACTTCCGGGGGGGCGCGGACTGAAGCTTTCTTT. Its translation is CSARTSGGARTEAFF.

The chain employs TRBV12-3 or TRBV12-4 and TRBJ2-7, with D perhaps matching TRBD2 (5 bases). The CDR3 consists of 14 residues. V lost 2 bases and J 3 bases, leaving 11 bases between the germline ends. The CDR3 spells CASSLRGMDYEQYF. The CDR3 DNA reads TGTGCCAGCAGTTTACGGGGAATGGACTACGAGCAGTACTTC.

The CDR3 DNA reads as TGTGCCAGCAGCCGAAACCCCATAGCCAGGGCCGGCTACACCTTC. Translated, it gives CASSRNPIARAGYTF. This rearrangement joins TRBV3-1 to TRBJ1-2, with a weak D call TRBD1 (5 bases). V lost 4 bases to trimming and J lost 8 bases, with 20 bases between them. Germline assignment: CDR1 LGHDT and CDR2 YNNKEL (reference sequence). This CDR3 comprises 15 residues.

The chain joins TRBV12-3 or TRBV12-4 to TRBJ1-2; no firm D call. V was cut by 5 bases and J by 8 bases, with 24 bases left in between. The CDR3 has 16 amino acids. As DNA, the CDR3 is TGTGCCAGCAGTCCCGGACGCGGGGTCGGTATTGGGGGCTACACCTTC. Translated, it gives CASSPGRGVGIGGYTF.

V and J are TRBV9 and TRBJ2-1; 8 bases match TRBD2. The CDR3 extends over 16 amino acids. The germline gives CDR1 SGDLS, CDR2 YYNGEE. V was clipped by 4 bases and J by 5 bases; unmatched bases: 11. CDR3 sequence: CASSRLTTGGHNEQFF. The CDR3 nucleotides are TGTGCCAGCAGCAGGCTGACTACGGGGGGGCACAATGAGCAGTTCTTC.

This clonotype was seen only a few times. This chain uses TRBV5-1 with TRBJ2-7; 8 bases are a match to TRBD2. CDR1 and CDR2 from the germline V gene are SGHRS and YFSETQ. The CDR3 loop spans 14 amino acids. J was trimmed by 2 bases and V by 5 bases; bases with no gene match: 6. The CDR3 spells CASRTGGGTYEQYF. Written as DNA, the CDR3 is TGCGCCAGCAGAACGGGAGGGGGGACCTACGAGCAGTACTTC.

The rearrangement uses TRBV4-3 and TRBJ2-7, with D perhaps matching TRBD2 (6 bases). V was cut by 0 bases and J by 1 base, with 16 bases left in between. CDR3 length: 17 amino acids. In germline, CDR1 is LGHNA, CDR2 YSLEER. Written as DNA, the CDR3 is TGCGCCAGCAGCCAAGATTTAGCGGACATTGGATCCTACGAGCAGTACTTC. Amino acids: CASSQDLADIGSYEQYF.

The rearrangement uses TRBV20-1 and TRBJ1-2; 8 bases fit TRBD1. The CDR3 is 13 amino acids. Germline V CDR1 and CDR2: DFQATT, SNEGSKA (reference sequence). The V and J ends lost 2 bases and 6 bases, in that order; junction bases with no gene match: 5. The CDR3 DNA is TGCAGTGCTAGACGCGGACAGGGCCATGGCTACACCTTC. It codes for CSARRGQGHGYTF.

This chain connects TRBV15 to TRBJ1-1; no clear D. The CDR3 length is 13 residues. The germline CDR1 and CDR2 sequences are LNHNV and YYDKDF (reference sequence). V lost 0 bases, J lost 3 bases, and 5 bases lay in between. CDR3 amino acids: CATSRDLYTEAFF. CDR3 nucleotide sequence: TGTGCCACCAGCAGAGATTTGTACACTGAAGCTTTCTTT.

CDR3 loop: CASSQTSTGARPSEEQYF. In DNA, the CDR3 is TGCGCCAGCAGCCAAACATCTACGGGGGCGCGACCTTCGGAGGAGCAGTACTTC. The chain joins TRBV4-3 to TRBJ2-7; D tentatively reads TRBD1 or TRBD2 (6 bases each). The ends were cut back, 2 bases at V and 7 bases at J, with 27 bases in the middle. The germline V gene has CDR1 LGHNA and CDR2 YSLEER. The CDR3 runs to 18 residues.

The chain recombines TRBV18 with TRBJ1-1, with a weak D call TRBD1 (5 bases). The CDR3 contains 13 residues. Trimming took off 4 bases at V and 3 bases at J, with 9 bases between the two ends. Germline lookup yields CDR1 KGHSH and CDR2 LQKENI. This chain's CDR3 is CASSRAGDTEAFF. DNA for the CDR3: TGTGCCAGCTCACGTGCGGGGGACACTGAAGCTTTCTTT.

V gene TRBV15 combines with J gene TRBJ2-3, with D possibly being TRBD2 (6 bases). Germline values: CDR1 LNHNV, CDR2 YYDKDF (reference sequence). V lost 5 bases, J lost 6 bases, and 18 bases lay in between. The CDR3 loop spans 15 amino acids. The CDR3, as DNA: TGTGCCACCAGCCCTACCGCGGGGTACCGGGATACGCAGTATTTT. Translation gives CATSPTAGYRDTQYF. The variable domain in full, with the rest retrieved from reference TRBV15 and TRBJ2-3, is DAMVIQNPRYQVTQFGKPVTLSCSQTLNHNVMYWYQQKSSQAPKLLFHYYDKDFNNEADTPDNFQSRRPNTSFCFLDIRSPGLGDTAMYLCATSPTAGYRDTQYFGPGTRLTVL.

The V call is TRBV7-3, the J call TRBJ2-1, with 8 nucleotides matching TRBD1. Per the germline V gene, CDR1 is SGHTA and CDR2 is FQGTGA. The CDR3 runs to 15 residues. J lost 6 bases, V lost 5 bases, and 9 bases had no gene match. CDR3 sequence: CASSPPGQGANEQFF. The DNA for the CDR3 is TGTGCCAGCAGCCCACCAGGACAGGGAGCCAATGAGCAGTTCTTC.